This T cell receptor (beta chain) was profiled in a study of T-cell reconstitution after alpha-beta-depleted transplantation in children. Unique molecular identifiers were built into the TCRbeta library. TCRdb re-called the PCR reads with MiXCR, one entry per CDR3 protein. The table includes around 500,000 distinct CDR3 sequences, roughly an eighth detected once. Per germline, CDR1 SGHTA and CDR2 FQGTGA. The CDR3 spans 15 residues. Unmatched junction bases numbered 9, after V lost 5 bases and J lost 9 bases. This specimen was PBMCs from the stem cell graft donor, taken from the stem cell graft. The chain is built from TRBV7-3 and TRBJ2-1, with 11 bases identical to TRBD2. The TCR sequence derives from a human donor who donated a stem cell graft to a child with combined immunodeficiency. CDR3: CASSLSGGAAGEQFF. In DNA form, the CDR3 reads TGTGCCAGCAGCCTTAGCGGGGGGGCCGCTGGTGAGCAGTTCTTC.